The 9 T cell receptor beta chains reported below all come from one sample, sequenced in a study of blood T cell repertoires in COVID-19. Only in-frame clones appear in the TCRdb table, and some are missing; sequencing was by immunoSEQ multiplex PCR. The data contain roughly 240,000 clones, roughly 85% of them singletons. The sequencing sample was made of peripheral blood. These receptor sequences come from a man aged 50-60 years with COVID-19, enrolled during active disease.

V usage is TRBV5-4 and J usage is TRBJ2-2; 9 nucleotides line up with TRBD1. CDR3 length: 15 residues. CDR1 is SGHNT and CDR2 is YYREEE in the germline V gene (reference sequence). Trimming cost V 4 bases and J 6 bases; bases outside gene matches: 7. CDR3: CASSPGTGFAGELFF. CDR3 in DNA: TGTGCCAGCAGCCCCGGGACAGGGTTTGCCGGGGAGCTGTTTTTT.

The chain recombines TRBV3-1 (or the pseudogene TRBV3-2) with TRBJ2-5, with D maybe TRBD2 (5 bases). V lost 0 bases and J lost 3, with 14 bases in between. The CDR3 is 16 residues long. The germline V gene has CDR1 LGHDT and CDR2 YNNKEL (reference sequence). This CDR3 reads CASSQDSREIKETQYF. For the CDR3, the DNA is TGTGCCAGCAGCCAAGACTCTCGGGAAATCAAAGAGACCCAGTACTTC.

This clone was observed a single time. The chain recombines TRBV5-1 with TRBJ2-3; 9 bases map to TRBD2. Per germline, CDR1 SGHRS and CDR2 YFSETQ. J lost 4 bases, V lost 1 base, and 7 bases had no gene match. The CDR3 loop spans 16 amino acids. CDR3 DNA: TGCGCCAGCAGCTTGTCGGGACTAGCTTCGCCAGATACGCAGTATTTT. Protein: CASSLSGLASPDTQYF. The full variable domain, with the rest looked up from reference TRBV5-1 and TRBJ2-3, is KAGVTQTPRYLIKTRGQQVTLSCSPISGHRSVSWYQQTPGQGLQFLFEYFSETQRNKGNFPGRFSGRQFSNSRSEMNVSTLELGDSALYLCASSLSGLASPDTQYFGPGTRLTVL.

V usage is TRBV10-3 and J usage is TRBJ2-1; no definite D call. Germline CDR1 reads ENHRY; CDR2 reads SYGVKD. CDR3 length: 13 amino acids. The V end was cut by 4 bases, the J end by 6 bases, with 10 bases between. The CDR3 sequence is CAISVSGLNEQFF. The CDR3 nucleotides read TGTGCCATCAGTGTTTCTGGGCTCAATGAGCAGTTCTTC.

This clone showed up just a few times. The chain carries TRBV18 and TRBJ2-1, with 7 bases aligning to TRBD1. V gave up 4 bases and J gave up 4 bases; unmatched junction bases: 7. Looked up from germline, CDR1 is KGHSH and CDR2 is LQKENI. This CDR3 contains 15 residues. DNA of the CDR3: TGTGCCAGCTCACTCCCGGGACAGATTTACAATGAGCAGTTCTTC. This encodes CASSLPGQIYNEQFF.

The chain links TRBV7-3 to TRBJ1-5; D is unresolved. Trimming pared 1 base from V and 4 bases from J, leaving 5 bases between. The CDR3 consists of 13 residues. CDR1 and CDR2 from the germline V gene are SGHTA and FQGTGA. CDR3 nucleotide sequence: TGTGCCAGCAGCTTAAACAGTAATCAGCCCCAGCATTTT. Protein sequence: CASSLNSNQPQHF. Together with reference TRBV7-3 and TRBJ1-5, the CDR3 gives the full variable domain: GAGVSQTPSNKVTEKGKYVELRCDPISGHTALYWYRQSLGQGPEFLIYFQGTGAADDSGLPNDRFFAVRPEGSVSTLKIQRTERGDSAVYLCASSLNSNQPQHFGDGTRLSIL.

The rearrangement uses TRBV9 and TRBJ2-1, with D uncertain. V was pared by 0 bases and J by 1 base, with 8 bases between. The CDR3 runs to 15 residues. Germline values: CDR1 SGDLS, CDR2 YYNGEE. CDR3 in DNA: TGTGCCAGCAGCGTAGTACCCGGTTCCTACAATGAGCAGTTCTTC. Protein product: CASSVVPGSYNEQFF.

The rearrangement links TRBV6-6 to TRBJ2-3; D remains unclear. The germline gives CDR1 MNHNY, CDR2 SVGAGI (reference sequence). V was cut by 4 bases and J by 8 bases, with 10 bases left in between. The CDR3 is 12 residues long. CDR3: CASSSLLPTQYF. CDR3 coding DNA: TGTGCCAGCAGTTCACTGCTCCCTACGCAGTATTTT.

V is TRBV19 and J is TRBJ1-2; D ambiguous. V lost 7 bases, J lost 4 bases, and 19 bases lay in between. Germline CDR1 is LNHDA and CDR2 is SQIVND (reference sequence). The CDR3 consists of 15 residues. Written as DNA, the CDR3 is TGTGCCAGTAAATTCGCCAGGACTGAAAGCTATGGCTACACCTTC. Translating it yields CASKFARTESYGYTF.